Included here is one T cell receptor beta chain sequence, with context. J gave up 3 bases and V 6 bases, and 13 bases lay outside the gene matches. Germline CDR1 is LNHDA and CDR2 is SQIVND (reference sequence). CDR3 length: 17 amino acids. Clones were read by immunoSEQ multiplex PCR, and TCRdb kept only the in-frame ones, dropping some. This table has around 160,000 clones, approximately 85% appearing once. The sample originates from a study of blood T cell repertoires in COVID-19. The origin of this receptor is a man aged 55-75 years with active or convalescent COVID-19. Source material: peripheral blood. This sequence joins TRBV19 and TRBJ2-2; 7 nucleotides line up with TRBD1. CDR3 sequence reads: CASSNPTGTAYTGELFF. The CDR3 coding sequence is TGTGCCAGTAGCAACCCGACAGGGACCGCTTACACCGGGGAGCTGTTTTTT.